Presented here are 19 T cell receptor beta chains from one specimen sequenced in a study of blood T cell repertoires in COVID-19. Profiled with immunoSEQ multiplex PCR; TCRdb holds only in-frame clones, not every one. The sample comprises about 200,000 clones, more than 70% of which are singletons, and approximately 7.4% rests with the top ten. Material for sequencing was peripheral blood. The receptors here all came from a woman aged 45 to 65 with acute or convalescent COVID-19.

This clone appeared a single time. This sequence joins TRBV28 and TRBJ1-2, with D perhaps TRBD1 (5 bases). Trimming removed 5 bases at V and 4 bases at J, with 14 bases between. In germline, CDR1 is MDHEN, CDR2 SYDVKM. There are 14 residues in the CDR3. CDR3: CASSVDRGIYGYTF. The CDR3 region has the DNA TGTGCCAGCAGTGTGGATCGGGGGATCTATGGCTACACCTTC.

DNA of the CDR3: TGTGCCATTACAAGCGGGACACACATGAACACTGAAGCTTTCTTT. Translating gives CAITSGTHMNTEAFF. V and J are TRBV10-3 and TRBJ1-1, with a weak D call TRBD1 (6 bases). Germline V lookup: CDR1 ENHRY, CDR2 SYGVKD. Trimming cost V 9 bases and J 0 bases, with 17 bases left between them. There are 15 residues in the CDR3.

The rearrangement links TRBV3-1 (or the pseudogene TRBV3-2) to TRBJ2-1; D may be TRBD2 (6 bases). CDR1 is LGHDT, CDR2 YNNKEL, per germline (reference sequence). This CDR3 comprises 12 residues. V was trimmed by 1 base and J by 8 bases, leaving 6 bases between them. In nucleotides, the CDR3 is TGTGCCAGCAGCCAAGCGGGGGATGAGCAGTTCTTC. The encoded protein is CASSQAGDEQFF.

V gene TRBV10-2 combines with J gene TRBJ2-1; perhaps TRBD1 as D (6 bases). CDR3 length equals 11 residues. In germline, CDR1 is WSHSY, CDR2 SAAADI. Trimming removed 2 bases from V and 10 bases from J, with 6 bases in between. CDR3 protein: CASSEGTEQFF. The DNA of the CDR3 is TGCGCCAGCAGTGAGGGGACAGAGCAGTTCTTC.

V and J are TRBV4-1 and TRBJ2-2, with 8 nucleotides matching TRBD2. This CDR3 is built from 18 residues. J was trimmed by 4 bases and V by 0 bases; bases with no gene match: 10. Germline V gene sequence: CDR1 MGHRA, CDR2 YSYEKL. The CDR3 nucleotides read TGCGCCAGCAGCCAAGATAGTCCGGGACTAGTAAGCACCGGGGAGCTGTTTTTT. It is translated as CASSQDSPGLVSTGELFF.

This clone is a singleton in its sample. The CDR3 DNA is TGTGCCAGCAGCGCGCGAGCAGATACGCAGTATTTT. This translates into CASSARADTQYF. The chain combines TRBV9 with TRBJ2-3, with D unresolved. V shed 3 bases and J shed 4 bases, with 6 bases lying between them. The CDR3 is 12 residues long. Germline CDR1 and CDR2: SGDLS and YYNGEE.

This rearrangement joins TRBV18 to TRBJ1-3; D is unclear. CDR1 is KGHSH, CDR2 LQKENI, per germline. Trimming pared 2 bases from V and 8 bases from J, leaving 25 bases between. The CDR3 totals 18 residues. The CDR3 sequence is CASSPRFREAGPEHTIYF. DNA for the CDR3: TGTGCCAGCTCACCAAGGTTTAGAGAAGCAGGCCCTGAACACACCATATATTTT. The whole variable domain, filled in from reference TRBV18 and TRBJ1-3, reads NAGVMQNPRHLVRRRGQEARLRCSPMKGHSHVYWYRQLPEEGLKFMVYLQKENIIDESGMPKERFSAEFPKEGPSILRIQQVVRGDSAAYFCASSPRFREAGPEHTIYFGEGSWLTVV.

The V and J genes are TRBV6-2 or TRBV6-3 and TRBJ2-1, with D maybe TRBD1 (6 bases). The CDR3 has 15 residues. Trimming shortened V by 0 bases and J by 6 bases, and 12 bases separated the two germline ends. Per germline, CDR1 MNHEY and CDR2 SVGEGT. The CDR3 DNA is TGTGCCAGCAGTTACTCGAGGGGGAATAGCAATGAGCAGTTCTTC. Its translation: CASSYSRGNSNEQFF.

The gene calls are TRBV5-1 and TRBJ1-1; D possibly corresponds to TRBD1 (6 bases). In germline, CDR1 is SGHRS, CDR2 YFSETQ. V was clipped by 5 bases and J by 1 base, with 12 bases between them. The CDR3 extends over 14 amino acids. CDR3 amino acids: CASSFQTGNTEAFF. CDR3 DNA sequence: TGCGCCAGCAGTTTTCAGACAGGGAACACTGAAGCTTTCTTT.

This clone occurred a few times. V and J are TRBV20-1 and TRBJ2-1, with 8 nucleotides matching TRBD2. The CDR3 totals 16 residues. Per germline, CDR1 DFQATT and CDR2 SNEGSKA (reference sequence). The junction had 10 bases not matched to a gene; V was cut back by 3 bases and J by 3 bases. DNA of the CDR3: TGCAGTGCTAGTGCGGGGGGCCAGACGGTCTACAATGAGCAGTTCTTC. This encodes CSASAGGQTVYNEQFF.

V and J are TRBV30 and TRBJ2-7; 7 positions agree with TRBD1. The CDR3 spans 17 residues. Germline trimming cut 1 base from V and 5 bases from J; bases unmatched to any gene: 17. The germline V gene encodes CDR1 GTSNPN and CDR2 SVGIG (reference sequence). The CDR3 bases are TGTGCCTGGAGTGCCAACGCCGGACAGGTGAGCGTCCACGAGCAGTACTTC. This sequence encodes CAWSANAGQVSVHEQYF.

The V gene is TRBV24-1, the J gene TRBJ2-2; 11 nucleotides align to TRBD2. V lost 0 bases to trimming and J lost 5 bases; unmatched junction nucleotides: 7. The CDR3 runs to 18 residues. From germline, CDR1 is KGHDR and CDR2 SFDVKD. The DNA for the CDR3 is TGTGCCACCAGTGATTTGGGAACTAGCGGGAGAAAGACCGGGGAGCTGTTTTTT. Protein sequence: CATSDLGTSGRKTGELFF.

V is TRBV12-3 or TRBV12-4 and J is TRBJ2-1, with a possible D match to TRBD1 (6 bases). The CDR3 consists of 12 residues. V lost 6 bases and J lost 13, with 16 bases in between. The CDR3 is CASRSAGTYQFF. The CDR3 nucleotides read TGTGCCAGCAGGTCCGCAGGGACATACCAGTTCTTC.

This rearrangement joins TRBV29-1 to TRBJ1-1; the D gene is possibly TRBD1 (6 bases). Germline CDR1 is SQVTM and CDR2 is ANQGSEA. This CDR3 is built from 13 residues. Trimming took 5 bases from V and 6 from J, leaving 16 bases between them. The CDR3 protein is CSVSLYRDPEAFF. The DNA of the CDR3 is TGCAGCGTTTCTTTGTACAGGGACCCTGAAGCTTTCTTT.

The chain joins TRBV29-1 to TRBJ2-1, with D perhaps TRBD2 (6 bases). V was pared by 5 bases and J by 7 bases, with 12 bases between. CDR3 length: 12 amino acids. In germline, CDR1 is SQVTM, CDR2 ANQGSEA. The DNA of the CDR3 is TGCAGCGTTCGGAGGGATGGGAATGAGCAGTTCTTC. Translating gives CSVRRDGNEQFF.

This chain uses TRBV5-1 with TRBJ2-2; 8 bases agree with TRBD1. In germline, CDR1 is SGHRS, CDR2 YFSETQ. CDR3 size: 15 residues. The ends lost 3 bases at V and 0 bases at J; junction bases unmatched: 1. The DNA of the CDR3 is TGCGCCAGCAGCTGGACAGGGCCGAACACCGGGGAGCTGTTTTTT. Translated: CASSWTGPNTGELFF.

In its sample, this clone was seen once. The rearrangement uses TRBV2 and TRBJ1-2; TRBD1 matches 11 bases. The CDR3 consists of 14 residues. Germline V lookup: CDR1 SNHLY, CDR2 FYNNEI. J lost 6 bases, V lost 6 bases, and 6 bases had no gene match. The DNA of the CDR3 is TGTGCCAGCAGCGAGACGGGACAGGGGGATGGCTACACCTTC. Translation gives CASSETGQGDGYTF. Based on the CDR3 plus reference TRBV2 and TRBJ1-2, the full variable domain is EPEVTQTPSHQVTQMGQEVILRCVPISNHLYFYWYRQILGQKVEFLVSFYNNEISEKSEIFDDQFSVERPDGSNFTLKIRSTKLEDSAMYFCASSETGQGDGYTFGSGTRLTVV.

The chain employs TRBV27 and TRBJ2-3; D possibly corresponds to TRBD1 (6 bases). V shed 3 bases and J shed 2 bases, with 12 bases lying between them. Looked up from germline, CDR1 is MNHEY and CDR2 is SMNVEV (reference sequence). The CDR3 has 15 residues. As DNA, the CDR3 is TGTGCCAGCAGTTTCCTAGGACAGCCCACAGATACGCAGTATTTT. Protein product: CASSFLGQPTDTQYF.

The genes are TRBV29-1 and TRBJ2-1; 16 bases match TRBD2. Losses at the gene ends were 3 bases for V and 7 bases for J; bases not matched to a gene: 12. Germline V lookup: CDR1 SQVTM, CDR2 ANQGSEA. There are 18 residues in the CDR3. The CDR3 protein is CSVDIGGTSGRGRNEQFF. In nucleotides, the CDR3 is TGCAGCGTTGATATCGGGGGGACTAGCGGGAGGGGCAGGAATGAGCAGTTCTTC.